A selection of T cell receptor beta chains follows, all from one sample in a study of CD8+ T cells in alopecia areata. Here immunoSEQ multiplex PCR was the method, and the copy in TCRdb shows in-frame clones only, minus some. The table has tens of thousands of clones, roughly three fifths seen once. The sample here was CD8+ T cells sorted from blood, taken at week 0. The receptors here all came from a human donor with alopecia areata. The CDR3 runs from the conserved cysteine through the conserved F or W. A D gene is named only where the DNA matches it firmly. Rows give clone size only sometimes, using once, few, many, or a class for an expanded clone.

>TRBJ2-1|TRBV30|.|few
TGTGCCTGGAGCGATCCGAACCTGTACAATGAGCAGTTCTTC
CAWSDPNLYNEQFF
>TRBJ2-5|TRBV5-6|.|once
TGTGCCAGCAGCTTGGTTAGGCGGGGGCCGCTTCAAGAGACCCAGTACTTC
CASSLVRRGPLQETQYF
>TRBJ1-5|TRBV10-3|.|once
TGTGCCATCAGTGTAGTAGGCAATCAGCCCCAGCATTTT
CAISVVGNQPQHF
>TRBJ1-5|TRBV7-6|.|.
TGTGCCAGCAGCTTAGATACGGGGGTTGACCAGCCCCAGCATTTT
CASSLDTGVDQPQHF
>TRBJ2-1|TRBV29-1|.|.
TGCAGCGCAACAGGTTTTGGACAGTTCTTC
CSATGFGQFF
>TRBJ2-2|TRBV6-5|.|few
TGTGCCACCCCACCGCTAGACGAAGGGGTCGGGGAGCTGTTTTTT
CATPPLDEGVGELFF
>TRBJ2-1|TRBV4-1|.|.
TGCGCCAGCAGCCAAGAACTGGGGTTCTACAATGAGCAGTTCTTC
CASSQELGFYNEQFF
>TRBJ1-4|TRBV4-1|.|.
TGCGCCAGCAGCCAGAACGAAAAACTGTTTTTT
CASSQNEKLFF
>TRBJ1-1|TRBV4-1|TRBD1|few
TGCGCCAGCAGCCCAGGGACAGGGGGGGCTGTTACGGCTTTCTTT
CASSPGTGGAVTAFF
>TRBJ2-3|TRBV5-4|TRBD1|.
TGTGCCAGCAGCCCAGAGGACAGGAGCAGCACAGATACGCAGTATTTT
CASSPEDRSSTDTQYF
>TRBJ1-1|TRBV6-5|.|many
TGTGCCAGCAGTTACTCGATGCCCCCGGAAGCTTTCTTT
CASSYSMPPEAFF
>TRBJ2-5|TRBV20-1|TRBD1|.
TGCAGTGCTCCCCGGGACAGAGAGTACTTC
CSAPRDREYF
>TRBJ2-1|TRBV27|TRBD2|.
TGTGCCAGCAGTTTACAAGCGGGAGGATCTAGCAATGAGCAGTTCTTC
CASSLQAGGSSNEQFF
>TRBJ1-2|TRBV4-1|.|.
TGCGCCAGCAGCCAAGAATGGGGGCTTAACTATGGCTACACCTTC
CASSQEWGLNYGYTF
>TRBJ2-1|TRBV16|.|.
TGTGCCAGCAGCCAATATGGGGCTTTAGGGCAGTTCTTC
CASSQYGALGQFF
>TRBJ1-5|TRBV25-1|.|.
TGTGCCAGCAGTACAGGGTCACAGGGTAATCAGCCCCAGCATTTT
CASSTGSQGNQPQHF
>TRBJ2-5|TRBV27|.|.
TGTGCCAGCAGTTTTGGCGGAGGGGGCGCGGAGACCCAGTACTTC
CASSFGGGGAETQYF
>TRBJ2-3|TRBV11-2|.|few
TGTGCCAGCAGCTTAGGACGGTCGGGTGCAGATACGCAGTATTTT
CASSLGRSGADTQYF
>TRBJ2-7|TRBV9|.|.
TGTGCCAGCAGCGCCGGACAGGAGCAGTACTTC
CASSAGQEQYF
>TRBJ1-2|TRBV7-6|TRBD1|.
TGTGCCAGCAGCTTATCCCCGCCGGACAGGAACTATGGCTACACCTTC
CASSLSPPDRNYGYTF
>TRBJ1-2|TRBV13|.|.
TGTGCCAGCAGCTTAGGCGGAGGGTCCGGATATGGCTACACCTTC
CASSLGGGSGYGYTF
>TRBJ1-1|TRBV4-1|.|.
TGCGCCAGCAGCCAAGAGGATCGGGGCACTGAAGCTTTCTTT
CASSQEDRGTEAFF
>TRBJ1-1|TRBV4-3|.|once
TGCGCCAGCAGCCAAGACTGGGTCGGAAGCACTGAAGCTTTCTTT
CASSQDWVGSTEAFF
>TRBJ2-7|TRBV9|.|.
TGTGCCAGCAGCGTAGAGGGCAGGAGCTCCTACGAGCAGTACTTC
CASSVEGRSSYEQYF
>TRBJ2-1|TRBV30|TRBD1|once
TGTGCCTGGGATCGGGGCCAGGGGGCCTACAATGAGCAGTTCTTC
CAWDRGQGAYNEQFF
>TRBJ2-1|TRBV27|.|.
TGTGCCAGCAGTTCTTCAGGGTACAATGAGCAGTTCTTC
CASSSSGYNEQFF
>TRBJ2-1|TRBV4-3|.|.
TGCGCCAGCAGCCAACCGGGCAATGAGCAGTTCTTC
CASSQPGNEQFF
>TRBJ2-3|TRBV5-6|TRBD1|.
TGTGCCAGCAACGACGCCTTGGGACAGAGAATCACAGATACGCAGTATTTT
CASNDALGQRITDTQYF
>TRBJ2-7|TRBV4-1|.|.
TGCGCCAGCAGCCTAGCCGGGCCAAACTACGAGCAGTACTTC
CASSLAGPNYEQYF
>TRBJ2-1|TRBV7-9|.|.
TGTGCCAGCATAGAAGATAGCGATGAGCAGTTCTTC
CASIEDSDEQFF
>TRBJ2-5|TRBV27|.|few
TGTGCCAGCAGACAGGGTTTATTCGAGACCCAGTACTTC
CASRQGLFETQYF
>TRBJ2-2|TRBV5-4|TRBD2|.
TGTGCCAGCAGTTACCGGGGGGTTAACACCGGGGAGCTGTTTTTT
CASSYRGVNTGELFF
>TRBJ2-1|TRBV14|.|few
TGTGCCAGCAGCCAAGGCCTAGATGGGAATGAGCAGTTCTTC
CASSQGLDGNEQFF
>TRBJ2-7|TRBV4-1|TRBD1|.
TGCGCCAGCAGCCCCACGCCGGGACAGGCGTCCTACGAGCAGTACTTC
CASSPTPGQASYEQYF
>TRBJ2-5|TRBV7-6|.|.
TGTGCCAGCAGCCTGAATTGGGGCAGTCAAGAGACCCAGTACTTC
CASSLNWGSQETQYF
>TRBJ1-1|TRBV19|.|.
TGTGCCAGTAGTATTCAGGGGATGGACACTGAAGCTTTCTTT
CASSIQGMDTEAFF
>TRBJ2-7|TRBV6-5|.|.
TGTGCCAGCAGTTCCGACAGCTTCTCCTACGAGCAGTACTTC
CASSSDSFSYEQYF
>TRBJ2-3|TRBV25-1|TRBD2|.
TGTGCCAGCAGTGATGGTATAGCGGGCGGCACAGATACGCAGTATTTT
CASSDGIAGGTDTQYF
>TRBJ2-7|TRBV4-1|.|.
TGCGCCAGCAGCCAAGATGAGTACTACGAGCAGTACTTC
CASSQDEYYEQYF
>TRBJ1-1|TRBV2|.|.
TGTGCCAGCAGCTCCACGCTAGAGGAGGTCATCCGGAACACTGAAGCTTTCTTT
CASSSTLEEVIRNTEAFF
>TRBJ2-7|TRBV29-1|.|few
TGCAGCTCCCTGGGTGGGGGGAGCGACGAGCAGTACTTC
CSSLGGGSDEQYF
>TRBJ2-2|TRBV5-4|.|.
TGTGCCAGCAACCTCCATGCAGGGGACCCTACGAACACCGGGGAGCTGTTTTTT
CASNLHAGDPTNTGELFF
>TRBJ2-7|TRBV30|.|.
TGTGCCTGGAGTGTACTTAAGTACGAGCAGTACTTC
CAWSVLKYEQYF
>TRBJ1-5|TRBV30|.|.
TGTGCCTGGAGCGCCACAGGATCAAATCAGCCCCAGCATTTT
CAWSATGSNQPQHF
>TRBJ2-3|TRBV30|TRBD2|.
TGTGCCTGGAGTCGGGCTAGCGGGATAAAAGATACGCAGTATTTT
CAWSRASGIKDTQYF
>TRBJ1-2|TRBV5-6|TRBD1|.
TGTGCCAGCAGCCCGCTCCGGACAGGGGGCGTGGACTACACCTTC
CASSPLRTGGVDYTF
>TRBJ2-1|TRBV30|TRBD2|.
TGTGCCTGGAGTGTAGGCGGGAGGGGCCATGAGCAGTTCTTC
CAWSVGGRGHEQFF
>TRBJ1-5|TRBV27|.|.
TGTGCCAGCAGTACACTGCCTAATAGCAATCAGCCCCAGCATTTT
CASSTLPNSNQPQHF
>TRBJ2-7|TRBV5-1|.|.
TGCGCCAGCAGCTTGGCCGGGGAAGTAAACGAGCAGTACTTC
CASSLAGEVNEQYF
>TRBJ2-3|TRBV7-2|.|few
TGTGCCAGCAGCTTATGGGGAAGCACAGATACGCAGTATTTT
CASSLWGSTDTQYF
>TRBJ2-7|TRBV30|.|.
TGTGCCTGGAGTACTAGCTGGAGGACCTACGAGCAGTACTTC
CAWSTSWRTYEQYF
>TRBJ1-5|TRBV7-9|TRBD1|.
TGTGCCAGCAGTCCGGGACAGGGTAACAATCAGCCCCAGCATTTT
CASSPGQGNNQPQHF
>TRBJ2-5|TRBV29-1|TRBD1|.
TGCAGCGTTGAACCACAGGGGTACCAAGAGACCCAGTACTTC
CSVEPQGYQETQYF
>TRBJ2-1|TRBV7-9|.|.
TGTGCCAGCAGCTTAGGTGAGAACCGAGAGCAGTTCTTC
CASSLGENREQFF
>TRBJ2-3|TRBV30|.|few
TGTGCCTGGAGTGTACAATCCCCACCGCAGTATTTT
CAWSVQSPPQYF
>TRBJ1-2|TRBV4-1|.|.
TGCGCCAGCAGCCAAGTGGGGGGCCAGGTCTATGGCTACACCTTC
CASSQVGGQVYGYTF
>TRBJ1-1|TRBV29-1|.|few
TGCAGCGTTGAAGGACTGGACAGCTCGAACACTGAAGCTTTCTTT
CSVEGLDSSNTEAFF
>TRBJ2-5|TRBV10-3|TRBD1|.
TGTGCCATCAGTGACCCTCGGACAGGCCAAGAGACCCAGTACTTC
CAISDPRTGQETQYF
>TRBJ2-1|TRBV27|.|.
TGTGCCAGCAGTTTAGTACTAGAGAATGAGCAGTTCTTC
CASSLVLENEQFF